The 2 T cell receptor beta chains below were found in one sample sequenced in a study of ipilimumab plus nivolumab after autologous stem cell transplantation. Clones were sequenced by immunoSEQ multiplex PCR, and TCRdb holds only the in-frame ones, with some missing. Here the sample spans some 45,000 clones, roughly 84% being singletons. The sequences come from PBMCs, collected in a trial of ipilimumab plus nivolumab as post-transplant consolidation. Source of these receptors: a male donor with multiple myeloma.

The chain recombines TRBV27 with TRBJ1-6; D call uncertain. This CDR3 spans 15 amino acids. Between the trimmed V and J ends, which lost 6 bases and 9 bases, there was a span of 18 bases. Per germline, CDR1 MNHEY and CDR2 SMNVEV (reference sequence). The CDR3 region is CASSRAPIYGSPLHF. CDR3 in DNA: TGTGCCAGCAGCCGGGCCCCGATTTATGGTTCACCCCTCCACTTT.

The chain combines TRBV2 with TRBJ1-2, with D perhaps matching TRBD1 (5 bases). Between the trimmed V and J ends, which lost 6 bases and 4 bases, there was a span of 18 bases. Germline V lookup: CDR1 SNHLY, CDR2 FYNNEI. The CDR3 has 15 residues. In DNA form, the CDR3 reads TGTGCCAGCAGACAAACGGGGGGTGAGCTCTATGGCTACACCTTC. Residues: CASRQTGGELYGYTF. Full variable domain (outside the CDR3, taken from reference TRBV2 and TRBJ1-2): EPEVTQTPSHQVTQMGQEVILRCVPISNHLYFYWYRQILGQKVEFLVSFYNNEISEKSEIFDDQFSVERPDGSNFTLKIRSTKLEDSAMYFCASRQTGGELYGYTFGSGTRLTVV.